The 23 T cell receptor beta chains presented below share a single source sample, sequenced in a study of memory CD4+ T cells and cytomegalovirus serostatus. The method was immunoSEQ multiplex PCR; TCRdb's version includes in-frame clones alone and lacks a portion of them. This sample yields approximately 47,000 clones, of which just under 80% are seen a single time; approximately 0.78% belongs to the top ten. Single viable CD3+CD4+CD8-CD45RO+ cells were sorted as the memory CD4+ T cells. The sample comprised memory CD4+ T cells from blood. All receptors derive from an adult in good health and CMV-seronegative.

This clone appeared once. This chain connects TRBV10-1 to TRBJ2-1, with D possibly being TRBD2 (5 bases). Germline-derived CDR1 and CDR2 are WNHNN and SYGVQD (reference sequence). CDR3 length equals 12 residues. V lost 6 bases, J lost 4 bases, and 7 bases lay in between. CDR3 DNA sequence: TGCGCCAGCAGCGGGATGTACAATGAGCAGTTCTTC. It is translated as CASSGMYNEQFF.

V gene TRBV6-4 combines with J gene TRBJ2-7; possibly TRBD1 for D (6 bases). V was clipped by 6 bases and J by 0 bases, with 9 bases between them. Germline CDR1 and CDR2: MRHNA and SNTAGT. This CDR3 spans 13 amino acids. The CDR3 sequence: CASRHRDSYEQYF. The CDR3 DNA sequence: TGTGCCAGCAGGCACAGGGACTCCTACGAGCAGTACTTC.

This chain joins TRBV10-2 and TRBJ1-4, with D unresolved. This CDR3 has 13 amino acids. With 6 bases removed from V and 12 bases from J, the gap between germline ends came to 17 bases. Germline V gene lookup returns CDR1 WSHSY and CDR2 SAAADI. CDR3 amino acids: CASSARTAGELFF. The DNA of the CDR3 is TGCGCCAGCAGCGCTAGGACCGCGGGCGAACTGTTTTTT.

This clone was picked up one time. The rearrangement joins TRBV7-2 to TRBJ2-5; D is possibly TRBD2 (6 bases). The CDR3 contains 15 residues. Trimming took 3 bases from V and 4 from J, leaving 15 bases between them. Germline-derived CDR1 and CDR2 are SGHTA and FQGNSA. The CDR3 protein is CASSFRWGVIETQYF. In DNA form, the CDR3 reads TGTGCCAGCAGCTTTCGATGGGGGGTCATAGAGACCCAGTACTTC. The full variable domain, rest sourced from reference TRBV7-2 and TRBJ2-5, is GAGVSQSPSNKVTEKGKDVELRCDPISGHTALYWYRQSLGQGLEFLIYFQGNSAPDKSGLPSDRFSAERTGGSVSTLTIQRTQQEDSAVYLCASSFRWGVIETQYFGPGTRLLVL.

By share, this clone counts as medium-sized (0.01 to 0.1%). Different DNA sequences within this sample yield the same CDR3. The chain couples TRBV5-6 to TRBJ1-1; 7 nucleotides align to TRBD1. Trimming took 2 bases from V and 1 from J; bases not matched to a gene: 5. Germline V gene data show CDR1 as SGHDT and CDR2 as YYEEEE. The CDR3 is 15 residues long. The CDR3 reads CASSLTRTGNTEAFF. The CDR3 region has the DNA TGTGCCAGCAGCTTAACAAGGACAGGGAACACTGAAGCTTTCTTT.

The chain has TRBV6-4 and TRBJ2-7; a weak D match, TRBD2 (6 bases). Germline V gene data show CDR1 as MRHNA and CDR2 as SNTAGT. The CDR3 length is 22 residues. V was clipped by 0 bases and J by 3 bases, with 33 bases between them. CDR3 bases: TGTGCCAGCAGTGACTCATTCTGGAGGGGAACAGACGGCTCTAGCGCTAGCTACGAGCAGTACTTC. This sequence encodes CASSDSFWRGTDGSSASYEQYF.

The V call is TRBV5-4, the J call TRBJ2-5; maybe TRBD1 (5 bases). The CDR3 is 15 residues long. CDR1 and CDR2 (germline): SGHNT, YYREEE (reference sequence). Trimming pared 0 bases from V and 3 bases from J, leaving 12 bases between. The chain's CDR3 is CASSLAQGSEETQYF. The CDR3 DNA reads as TGTGCCAGCAGCTTGGCTCAGGGTTCCGAAGAGACCCAGTACTTC.

The V gene is TRBV6-6, the J gene TRBJ1-4; D gene unclear. V was cut by 2 bases and J by 2 bases, with 9 bases left in between. The germline V gene has CDR1 MNHNY and CDR2 SVGAGI (reference sequence). The length of the CDR3 is 15 residues. The CDR3 protein is CASSYRAATNEKLFF. The CDR3 DNA is TGTGCCAGCAGTTACCGGGCCGCGACTAATGAAAAACTGTTTTTT.

This chain uses TRBV19 with TRBJ1-1; weak D call: TRBD1 (5 bases). This CDR3 region has 16 residues. Per the germline V gene, CDR1 is LNHDA and CDR2 is SQIVND (reference sequence). Between the trimmed V and J ends, which lost 7 bases and 0 bases, there was a span of 18 bases. CDR3 nucleotides: TGTGCCAGTATTCCTGGGGCAGGGACTTTGAACACTGAAGCTTTCTTT. Its protein product is CASIPGAGTLNTEAFF.

J is TRBJ2-5 and V is TRBV5-1; D is undetermined. Between the trimmed V and J ends, which lost 0 bases and 1 base, there was a span of 13 bases. The CDR3 has 16 amino acids. The V gene's germline CDR1 is SGHRS and CDR2 YFSETQ. The CDR3 nucleotides read TGCGCCAGCAGCTTGGCCGAACAGCCACCCCAAGAGACCCAGTACTTC. Translated, it gives CASSLAEQPPQETQYF.

V is TRBV14 and J is TRBJ2-3, with TRBD1 matching 7 bases. V lost 0 bases, J lost 9 bases, and 6 bases stayed unmatched. This CDR3 is 14 amino acids long. CDR1 and CDR2 from the germline V gene are SGHDN and FVKESK. CDR3 sequence reads: CASSQEVTGTTQYF. The CDR3 DNA sequence: TGTGCCAGCAGCCAAGAGGTGACAGGGACAACGCAGTATTTT. Full variable domain (missing parts from reference TRBV14 and TRBJ2-3): EAGVTQFPSHSVIEKGQTVTLRCDPISGHDNLYWYRRVMGKEIKFLLHFVKESKQDESGMPNNRFLAERTGGTYSTLKVQPAELEDSGVYFCASSQEVTGTTQYFGPGTRLTVL.

J is TRBJ2-3 and V is TRBV2, with D unclear. The CDR3 runs to 12 residues. CDR1 and CDR2 from the germline V gene are SNHLY and FYNNEI. V gave up 2 bases and J gave up 6 bases, with 6 bases separating them. In DNA, the CDR3 is TGTGCCAGCAGTGAACCTGGCGATACGCAGTATTTT. Translation gives CASSEPGDTQYF.

This clone was detected only a few times. The rearrangement joins TRBV9 to TRBJ2-5; TRBD2 agrees at 11 bases. The germline V gene encodes CDR1 SGDLS and CDR2 YYNGEE. V shed 7 bases, J shed 2 bases, and the junction held 1 base outside the gene matches. The CDR3 covers 13 residues. The chain's CDR3 is CASSSGGQETQYF. In DNA, the CDR3 is TGTGCCAGCTCTAGCGGGGGGCAAGAGACCCAGTACTTC.

The rearrangement joins TRBV10-2 to TRBJ2-7; TRBD2 matches at 7 bases. Losses at the gene ends were 2 bases for V and 4 bases for J; bases not matched to a gene: 8. CDR3 length: 15 residues. CDR1 and CDR2 (germline): WSHSY, SAAADI. Here the CDR3 DNA reads TGCGCCAGCAGTGAGACGCCGGGACTAACTTACGAGCAGTACTTC. Translation: CASSETPGLTYEQYF.

This clone was seen only a few times. The chain uses TRBV6-1 and TRBJ1-4; D is unclear. The germline CDR1 and CDR2 sequences are MNHNS and SASEGT. The CDR3 has 14 amino acids. V was pared by 6 bases and J by 2 bases, with 10 bases between. The CDR3 sequence: CASRKQRTNEKLFF. The CDR3, as DNA: TGTGCCAGCAGAAAACAGAGGACTAATGAAAAACTGTTTTTT.

The chain links TRBV5-8 to TRBJ1-1, with 9 nucleotides matching TRBD1. Germline lookup yields CDR1 SGHTS and CDR2 YDEGEE. Trimming removed 5 bases from V and 0 bases from J; junction bases left unmatched: 5. This CDR3 contains 15 residues. The CDR3 sequence is CASRHGQGMNTEAFF. The DNA for the CDR3 is TGTGCCAGCAGACACGGACAGGGGATGAACACTGAAGCTTTCTTT.

The V and J genes are TRBV27 and TRBJ2-7; 8 nucleotides agree with TRBD1. V shed 2 bases and J 3 bases; nucleotides not matched to a gene: 3. This CDR3 region has 14 residues. From germline, CDR1 is MNHEY and CDR2 SMNVEV (reference sequence). The CDR3 DNA reads as TGTGCCAGCAGTTTACAGGGGGCGGACTACGAGCAGTACTTC. Protein product: CASSLQGADYEQYF.

The chain couples TRBV5-4 to TRBJ2-3, with D unclear. The CDR3 is 15 residues long. The germline V gene encodes CDR1 SGHNT and CDR2 YYREEE (reference sequence). V lost 3 bases, J lost 1 base, and 12 bases lay in between. CDR3 in amino acids: CASSSSRAGTDTQYF. The CDR3 nucleotides read TGTGCCAGCAGCTCCAGCCGGGCCGGCACAGATACGCAGTATTTT.

The rearrangement uses TRBV19 and TRBJ2-7; 8 bases agree with TRBD1. Germline V gene sequence: CDR1 LNHDA, CDR2 SQIVND (reference sequence). The CDR3 is made up of 14 amino acids. Germline trimming cut 3 bases from V and 2 bases from J; bases unmatched to any gene: 3. CDR3 sequence (DNA): TGTGCCAGTAGTATCAAACAGGGGGCCTACGAGCAGTACTTC. This translates into CASSIKQGAYEQYF.

This sequence joins TRBV29-1 and TRBJ2-5; 12 nucleotides line up with TRBD2. The CDR3 contains 14 residues. The J segment lost 5 bases and the V segment lost 7 bases, leaving 8 bases of the junction unmatched. Germline assignment: CDR1 SQVTM and CDR2 ANQGSEA. The CDR3 loop is CSGTTSGRGETQYF. The CDR3 bases are TGCAGCGGGACGACTAGCGGGAGAGGTGAGACCCAGTACTTC.

The rearrangement links TRBV5-1 to TRBJ1-2; D is unresolved. Germline values: CDR1 SGHRS, CDR2 YFSETQ. The CDR3 totals 14 residues. The V end was cut by 0 bases, the J end by 3 bases, with 9 bases between. The CDR3 region is CASSLGLLDYGYTF. For the CDR3, the DNA is TGCGCCAGCAGCTTGGGACTTCTCGACTATGGCTACACCTTC.

The CDR3 protein is CASSLGQGTYTGELFF. As DNA, the CDR3 is TGTGCCAGCAGCTTAGGGCAGGGGACGTACACCGGGGAGCTGTTTTTT. This chain links TRBV7-7 with TRBJ2-2, with a weak D call TRBD1 (6 bases). Trimming removed 1 base from V and 3 bases from J, with 12 bases in between. From germline, CDR1 is SSHAT and CDR2 FNYEAQ (reference sequence). The CDR3 loop spans 16 amino acids.

The CDR3 protein is CASSPGGLAGMGGNEQFF. The CDR3 bases are TGTGCCAGCAGCCCCGGCGGACTAGCGGGCATGGGGGGCAATGAGCAGTTCTTC. The chain joins TRBV5-4 to TRBJ2-1; TRBD2 aligns across 11 bases. This CDR3 is 18 amino acids long. The V gene's germline CDR1 is SGHNT and CDR2 YYREEE (reference sequence). V was clipped by 4 bases and J by 6 bases; unmatched bases: 15.